This is a list of T cell receptor beta chains from one sample in a study of T cell responses to AZD1222 COVID-19 vaccine. Sequencing was performed with immunoSEQ multiplex PCR; in TCRdb, only in-frame clones are kept and a portion is missing. The sample comprises about 180,000 clones, roughly nine tenths of which are singletons, and about 3% rests with the top ten. The sample here was peripheral blood, taken on day 0 of AZD1222 vaccination. The source is an adult in good health. The CDR3 runs from the conserved cysteine through the conserved F or W. Fields, in order: D gene, V gene, J gene, CDR3 length, clone size, CDR3 DNA, CDR3 protein. D genes are given only for firm matches. Not all rows give a size; the values are once, few, many and, for expanded clones, a class.

>TRBD2|TRBV12-5|TRBJ2-1|16|-
TGTGCTAGTGGTCCCCCTAGCGGGAGCTCCTACAATGAGCAGTTCTTC
CASGPPSGSSYNEQFF
>TRBD1|TRBV11-2|TRBJ1-5|14|-
TGTGCCAGCAGCACCGGGACAGGGGGGCAGCCCCAGCATTTT
CASSTGTGGQPQHF
>TRBD1|TRBV11-2|TRBJ1-4|15|-
TGTGCCAGCAGCCTAGGGGGACAGGGGAATGAAAAACTGTTTTTT
CASSLGGQGNEKLFF
>-|TRBV6-5|TRBJ2-7|14|-
TGTGCCAGCAGTTACTCGGGGGATAAAGATGGGCAGTACTTC
CASSYSGDKDGQYF
>-|TRBV7-9|TRBJ2-5|16|once
TGTGCCAGCAGCTTAGTGGACGACTACTTCCAAGAGACCCAGTACTTC
CASSLVDDYFQETQYF
>TRBD2|TRBV7-7|TRBJ2-3|16|-
TGTGCCAGCAGCCCCGGACTAGCGGGAACATCAGATACGCAGTATTTT
CASSPGLAGTSDTQYF
>TRBD1|TRBV5-1|TRBJ2-3|15|-
TGCGCCAGCACTTTGACAGGGATACCCACAGATACGCAGTATTTT
CASTLTGIPTDTQYF
>-|TRBV7-9|TRBJ2-1|15|few
TGTGCCAGCAGCACAGACTACCTACCCTACAATGAGCAGTTCTTC
CASSTDYLPYNEQFF
>TRBD1|TRBV3-1/TRBV3-2|TRBJ2-5|13|-
TGTGCCGGACACAGGGGGCTGAGGGAGACCCAGTACTTC
CAGHRGLRETQYF
>TRBD1|TRBV11-2|TRBJ2-7|15|-
TGTGCCAGCAGCTTAGTGGGACAGGGTAACTACGAGCAGTACTTC
CASSLVGQGNYEQYF
>-|TRBV11-3|TRBJ2-2|12|-
TGTGCCAGCAGCTTAGAGCCCGGGGAGCTGTTTTTT
CASSLEPGELFF
>-|TRBV2|TRBJ1-1|15|-
TGTGCCAGCAGGTGGGGCAGAACAGAGAACACTGAAGCTTTCTTT
CASRWGRTENTEAFF
>TRBD1|TRBV2|TRBJ2-4|16|-
TGTGCCAGCAGTGCTACAGGGGCGAAGGCCAAAAACATTCAGTACTTC
CASSATGAKAKNIQYF
>TRBD2|TRBV29-1|TRBJ2-1|16|-
TGCAGCGTTGAGAGTTCGACTAGCGGGAGTTTGGATGAGCAGTTCTTC
CSVESSTSGSLDEQFF
>TRBD2|TRBV5-1|TRBJ2-5|15|-
TGCGCCAGCAGCCCGGCGGCGGGAGGTCAAGAGACCCAGTACTTC
CASSPAAGGQETQYF
>TRBD2|TRBV27|TRBJ2-1|16|-
TGTGCCAGCAGTGCCATAGCGGGAGGGCCCAACAATGAGCAGTTCTTC
CASSAIAGGPNNEQFF